This T cell receptor beta chain is from a study of blood T cell repertoires in COVID-19. The wider study: The samples span acute and convalescent COVID-19 from the United States, Italy and Spain. From T cells, B-cell-depleted T cells, or PBMCs came the material, which was cDNA or gDNA.

There are 16 residues in the CDR3. The trim removed 5 bases at V and 0 bases at J, leaving 7 bases unmatched. Germline V gene sequence: CDR1 SGHTA, CDR2 FQGNSA. Authors' data handling: How many nucleated cells were present was estimated from reference gene primer amplification. Produced via immunoSEQ multiplex PCR; TCRdb's table is partial and in-frame only. The V and J calls and clone size come from that table; D and trimming were worked out from the DNA. The sample yields roughly 230,000 clones, over 80% seen once. The sequence was collected from a man aged 40-55 years with acute or convalescent COVID-19. The specimen was peripheral blood. The chain links TRBV7-2 to TRBJ1-3; 7 bases are a match to TRBD1. The DNA of the CDR3 is TGTGCCAGCAGCCGGGACAGCGGAAGCTCTGGAAACACCATATATTTT. Protein product: CASSRDSGSSGNTIYF.